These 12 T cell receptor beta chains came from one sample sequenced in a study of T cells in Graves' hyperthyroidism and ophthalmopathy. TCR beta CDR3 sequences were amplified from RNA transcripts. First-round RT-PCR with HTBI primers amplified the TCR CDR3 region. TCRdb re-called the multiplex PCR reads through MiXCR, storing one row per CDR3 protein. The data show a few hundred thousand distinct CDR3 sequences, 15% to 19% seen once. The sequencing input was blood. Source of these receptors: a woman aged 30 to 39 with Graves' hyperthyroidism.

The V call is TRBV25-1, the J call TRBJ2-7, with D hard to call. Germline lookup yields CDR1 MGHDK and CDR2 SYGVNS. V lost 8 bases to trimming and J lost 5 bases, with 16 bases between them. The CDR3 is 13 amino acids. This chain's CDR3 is CASRPQVGDEQYF. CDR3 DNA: TGTGCCAGCCGCCCTCAGGTCGGTGACGAGCAGTACTTC.

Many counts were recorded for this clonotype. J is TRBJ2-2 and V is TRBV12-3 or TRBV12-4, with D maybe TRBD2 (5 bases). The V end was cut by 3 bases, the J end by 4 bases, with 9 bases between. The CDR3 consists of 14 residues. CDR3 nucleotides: TGTGCCAGCAGTTTTGGGAGAGGCACCGGGGAGCTGTTTTTT. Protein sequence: CASSFGRGTGELFF.

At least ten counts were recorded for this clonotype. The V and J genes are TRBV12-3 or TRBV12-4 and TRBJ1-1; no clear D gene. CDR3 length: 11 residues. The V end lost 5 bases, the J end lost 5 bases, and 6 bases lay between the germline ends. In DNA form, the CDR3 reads TGTGCCAGCAGTACTACAACTGAAGCTTTCTTT. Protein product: CASSTTTEAFF.

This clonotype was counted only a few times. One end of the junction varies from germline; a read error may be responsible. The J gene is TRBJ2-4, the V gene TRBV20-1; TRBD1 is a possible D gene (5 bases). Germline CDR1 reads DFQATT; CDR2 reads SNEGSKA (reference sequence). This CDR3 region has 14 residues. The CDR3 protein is CSAVKWGTSDILYF. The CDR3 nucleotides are TGCAGTGCCGTAAAGTGGGGTACTTCGGACATTCTGTACTTC.

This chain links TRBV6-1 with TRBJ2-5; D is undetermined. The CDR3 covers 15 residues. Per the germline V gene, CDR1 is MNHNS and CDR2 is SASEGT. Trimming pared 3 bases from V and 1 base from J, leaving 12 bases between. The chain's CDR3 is CASSDIPQVQETQYF. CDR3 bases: TGTGCCAGCAGTGATATACCTCAAGTCCAAGAGACCCAGTACTTC.

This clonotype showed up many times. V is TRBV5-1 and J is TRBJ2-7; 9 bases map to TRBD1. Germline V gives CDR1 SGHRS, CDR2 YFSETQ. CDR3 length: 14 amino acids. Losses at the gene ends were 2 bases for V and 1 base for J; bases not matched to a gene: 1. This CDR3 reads CASSFGQGSYEQYF. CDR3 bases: TGCGCCAGCAGCTTCGGACAGGGGTCCTACGAGCAGTACTTC.

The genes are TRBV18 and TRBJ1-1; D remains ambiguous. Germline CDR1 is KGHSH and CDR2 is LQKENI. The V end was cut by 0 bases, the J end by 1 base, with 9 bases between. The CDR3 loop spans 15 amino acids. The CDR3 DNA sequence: TGTGCCAGCTCACCACCAGTAGGGAAGAACACTGAAGCTTTCTTT. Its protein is CASSPPVGKNTEAFF. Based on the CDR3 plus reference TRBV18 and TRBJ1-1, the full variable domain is NAGVMQNPRHLVRRRGQEARLRCSPMKGHSHVYWYRQLPEEGLKFMVYLQKENIIDESGMPKERFSAEFPKEGPSILRIQQVVRGDSAAYFCASSPPVGKNTEAFFGQGTRLTVV.

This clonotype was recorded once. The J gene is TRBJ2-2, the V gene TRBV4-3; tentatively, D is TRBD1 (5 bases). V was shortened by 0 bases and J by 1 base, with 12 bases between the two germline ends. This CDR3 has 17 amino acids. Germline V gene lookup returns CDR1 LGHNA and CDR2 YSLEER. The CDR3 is CASSQDLGVWNTGELFF. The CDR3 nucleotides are TGCGCCAGCAGCCAAGATTTAGGGGTATGGAACACCGGGGAGCTGTTTTTT.

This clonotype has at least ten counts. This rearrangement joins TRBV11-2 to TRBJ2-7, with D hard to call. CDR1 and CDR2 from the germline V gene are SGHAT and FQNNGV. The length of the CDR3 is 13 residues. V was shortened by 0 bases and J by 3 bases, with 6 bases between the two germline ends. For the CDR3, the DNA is TGTGCCAGCAGCTTAGACCCCAACTACGAGCAGTACTTC. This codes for CASSLDPNYEQYF.

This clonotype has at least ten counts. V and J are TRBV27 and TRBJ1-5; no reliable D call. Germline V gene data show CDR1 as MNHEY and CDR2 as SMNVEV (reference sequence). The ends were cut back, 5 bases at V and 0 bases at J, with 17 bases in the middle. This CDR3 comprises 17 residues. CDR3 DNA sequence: TGTGCCAGCAGTAGAACGGGATCGAGATATAGCAATCAGCCCCAGCATTTT. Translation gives CASSRTGSRYSNQPQHF.

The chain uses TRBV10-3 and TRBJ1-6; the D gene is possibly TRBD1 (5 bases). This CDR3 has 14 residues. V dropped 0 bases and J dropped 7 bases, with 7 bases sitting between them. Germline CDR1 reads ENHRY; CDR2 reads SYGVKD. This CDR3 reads CAISESRGNSPLHF. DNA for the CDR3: TGTGCCATCAGTGAGTCAAGGGGCAATTCACCCCTCCACTTT.

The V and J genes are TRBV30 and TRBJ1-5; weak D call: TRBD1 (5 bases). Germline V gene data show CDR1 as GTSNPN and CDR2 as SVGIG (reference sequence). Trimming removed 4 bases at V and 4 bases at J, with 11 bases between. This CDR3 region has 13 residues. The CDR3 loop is CAWTPGGNQPQHF. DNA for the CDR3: TGTGCCTGGACCCCGGGGGGGAATCAGCCCCAGCATTTT.